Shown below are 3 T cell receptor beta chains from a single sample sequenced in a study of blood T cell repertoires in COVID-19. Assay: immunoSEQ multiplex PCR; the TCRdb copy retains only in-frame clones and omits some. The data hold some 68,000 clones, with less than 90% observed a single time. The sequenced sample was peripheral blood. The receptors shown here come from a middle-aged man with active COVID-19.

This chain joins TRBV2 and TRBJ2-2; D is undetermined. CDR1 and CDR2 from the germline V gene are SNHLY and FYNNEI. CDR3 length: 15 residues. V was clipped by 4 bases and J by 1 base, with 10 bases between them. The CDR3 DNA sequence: TGTGCCAGCAGTGGACGCGGATTGAACACCGGGGAGCTGTTTTTT. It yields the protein CASSGRGLNTGELFF. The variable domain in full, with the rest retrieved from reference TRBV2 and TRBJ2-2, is EPEVTQTPSHQVTQMGQEVILRCVPISNHLYFYWYRQILGQKVEFLVSFYNNEISEKSEIFDDQFSVERPDGSNFTLKIRSTKLEDSAMYFCASSGRGLNTGELFFGEGSRLTVL.

CDR3 coding DNA: TGTGCCAGCAGCTGGGTGCGGACAGGGAACTATGGCTACACCTTC. It yields the protein CASSWVRTGNYGYTF. The rearrangement uses TRBV5-4 and TRBJ1-2; 8 bases align to TRBD1. The CDR3 length is 15 residues. CDR1 is SGHNT, CDR2 YYREEE, per germline (reference sequence). With 3 bases clipped from V and 2 bases from J, the junction kept 6 bases outside the gene matches. Filled out from reference TRBV5-4 and TRBJ1-2, the complete variable domain reads ETGVTQSPTHLIKTRGQQVTLRCSSQSGHNTVSWYQQALGQGPQFIFQYYREEENGRGNFPPRFSGLQFPNYSSELNVNALELDDSALYLCASSWVRTGNYGYTFGSGTRLTVV.

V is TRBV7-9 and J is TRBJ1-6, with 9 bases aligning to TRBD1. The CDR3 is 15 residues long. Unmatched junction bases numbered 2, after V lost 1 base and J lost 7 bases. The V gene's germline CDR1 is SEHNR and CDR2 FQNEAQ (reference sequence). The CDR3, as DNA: TGTGCCAGCAGCTTAGAAGGACAGGGGAATTCACCCCTCCACTTT. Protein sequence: CASSLEGQGNSPLHF. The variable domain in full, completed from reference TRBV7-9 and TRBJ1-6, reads DTGVSQNPRHKITKRGQNVTFRCDPISEHNRLYWYRQTLGQGPEFLTYFQNEAQLEKSRLLSDRFSAERPKGSFSTLEIQRTEQGDSAMYLCASSLEGQGNSPLHFGNGTRLTVT.